A single sample gave rise to the 23 T cell receptor beta chains below, sequenced in a study of shared T cell receptors in the human thymus. Measured with immunoSEQ multiplex PCR; TCRdb has only the in-frame clones, and not every one. The table includes about 660,000 clones, over 75% detected once. The data also belong to a second study, concerning human thymus T cells.

Sequencing used thymocytes. These receptors were taken from a boy in the first two years of life with a congenital heart defect.

This rearrangement joins TRBV7-9 to TRBJ2-1; 9 bases map to TRBD2. Germline assignment: CDR1 SEHNR and CDR2 FQNEAQ (reference sequence). This CDR3 has 18 residues. V lost 5 bases, J lost 5 bases, and 16 bases stayed unmatched. The CDR3 loop is CASSPAPWTSANHNEQFF. In DNA, the CDR3 is TGTGCCAGCAGCCCAGCTCCTTGGACTAGCGCCAACCACAATGAGCAGTTCTTC.

The gene calls are TRBV19 and TRBJ2-7; D unresolved. Per germline, CDR1 LNHDA and CDR2 SQIVND (reference sequence). V lost 3 bases, J lost 3 bases, and 12 bases lay in between. This CDR3 spans 14 amino acids. CDR3 protein: CASSISDPLYEQYF. The CDR3 DNA follows: TGTGCCAGTAGTATCAGCGATCCCCTCTACGAGCAGTACTTC.

In nucleotides, the CDR3 is TGTGCCAGCAGCGGACAGGGTAGTGGCTACACCTTC. Translation: CASSGQGSGYTF. The chain employs TRBV9 and TRBJ1-2; TRBD1 agrees at 7 bases. Losses at the gene ends were 3 bases for V and 7 bases for J; bases not matched to a gene: 3. The V gene's germline CDR1 is SGDLS and CDR2 YYNGEE. This CDR3 is built from 12 residues.

The J gene is TRBJ2-2, the V gene TRBV27; 8 positions match TRBD2. The CDR3 spans 16 residues. Germline V lookup: CDR1 MNHEY, CDR2 SMNVEV (reference sequence). The V and J ends lost 3 bases and 7 bases, in that order; junction bases with no gene match: 10. The CDR3 reads CASSFGSGGQNGELFF. Here the CDR3 DNA reads TGTGCCAGCAGTTTTGGGTCGGGGGGGCAGAACGGGGAGCTGTTTTTT.

The V call is TRBV10-2, the J call TRBJ2-3; 10 bases map to TRBD2. The V segment lost 6 bases and the J segment 5 bases; nucleotides outside the gene matches: 5. This CDR3 is built from 14 residues. Germline CDR1 WSHSY, CDR2 SAAADI. The DNA of the CDR3 is TGCGCCAGCAGATCTAGCGGGAGAGGAGATACGCAGTATTTT. This sequence encodes CASRSSGRGDTQYF.

The chain couples TRBV29-1 to TRBJ2-7; a weak D match, TRBD1 (5 bases). The CDR3 loop spans 15 amino acids. Germline assignment: CDR1 SQVTM and CDR2 ANQGSEA. Trimming removed 0 bases from V and 3 bases from J, with 15 bases in between. This CDR3 reads CSVEDWRRACYEQYF. In nucleotides, the CDR3 is TGCAGCGTTGAAGATTGGCGCAGGGCTTGCTACGAGCAGTACTTC.

The V and J genes are TRBV9 and TRBJ2-6, with 13 bases aligning to TRBD2. Germline assignment: CDR1 SGDLS and CDR2 YYNGEE. Trimming took 0 bases from V and 0 from J; bases not matched to a gene: 18. This CDR3 contains 24 residues. Written as DNA, the CDR3 is TGTGCCAGCAGCGTAGTTCACCCATCAACTAGCGGGAGGGCCCCTAGCTCTGGGGCCAACGTCCTGACTTTC. This encodes CASSVVHPSTSGRAPSSGANVLTF.

V is TRBV2 and J is TRBJ2-7; 8 bases are shared with TRBD1. The CDR3 extends over 15 amino acids. V shed 4 bases and J 5 bases; nucleotides not matched to a gene: 10. Germline CDR1 is SNHLY and CDR2 is FYNNEI. The CDR3 nucleotides read TGTGCCAGCAGTGGGGTCGAGACAGGGGTCCACGAGCAGTACTTC. It specifies CASSGVETGVHEQYF.

The chain links TRBV19 to TRBJ2-4, with D possibly matching TRBD1 (5 bases). The length of the CDR3 is 15 residues. The V and J ends lost 9 bases and 3 bases respectively, with 18 bases between them. CDR1 is LNHDA and CDR2 is SQIVND in the germline V gene (reference sequence). CDR3 region: CASRHIGHDKNIQYF. In nucleotides, the CDR3 is TGTGCCAGCCGTCACATCGGACATGACAAAAACATTCAGTACTTC.

The genes are TRBV6-1 and TRBJ1-2; 7 nucleotides line up with TRBD1. The CDR3 spans 16 residues. V dropped 4 bases and J dropped 0; count of bases not matched to a gene: 8. Germline CDR1 is MNHNS and CDR2 is SASEGT. The CDR3 DNA follows: TGTGCCAGCAGTGGTTTGACAGGGACGTCTAACTATGGCTACACCTTC. Translated: CASSGLTGTSNYGYTF.

In its sample, this clone was seen once. The V and J genes are TRBV6-5 and TRBJ1-1, with no clear D. The germline V gene has CDR1 MNHEY and CDR2 SVGAGI. V was shortened by 6 bases and J by 4 bases, with 6 bases between the two germline ends. This CDR3 has 11 residues. The DNA for the CDR3 is TGTGCCAGCAGCTCAGGCACTGAAGCTTTCTTT. Translation: CASSSGTEAFF.

The chain couples TRBV25-1 to TRBJ1-4; 9 bases map to TRBD1. Germline V lookup: CDR1 MGHDK, CDR2 SYGVNS. This CDR3 is built from 14 residues. Trimming at V came to 8 bases and at J to 4 bases, leaving 5 bases not matched to a gene. The CDR3 DNA follows: TGTGCCAGCCCCCGGGACAGGGATAATGAAAAACTGTTTTTT. Protein product: CASPRDRDNEKLFF.

V is TRBV27 and J is TRBJ2-1, with TRBD2 identical over 12 bases. In germline, CDR1 is MNHEY, CDR2 SMNVEV (reference sequence). The V segment lost 5 bases and the J segment 10 bases; nucleotides outside the gene matches: 15. The CDR3 extends over 17 amino acids. The CDR3 sequence is CASSPASSGRAEIEQFF. CDR3 sequence (DNA): TGTGCCAGCAGTCCCGCTTCTAGCGGGAGGGCCGAAATAGAGCAGTTCTTC.

CDR3 loop: CASSDPGSSGQVSDTQYF. The CDR3 DNA is TGTGCCAGCAGTGATCCTGGCTCCTCCGGACAGGTTTCGGATACGCAGTATTTT. The gene calls are TRBV25-1 and TRBJ2-3; TRBD1 agrees at 7 bases. Germline-derived CDR1 and CDR2 are MGHDK and SYGVNS. This CDR3 comprises 18 residues. The V gene end was trimmed by 3 bases and the J gene end by 6 bases; junction bases not matched to a gene: 18. Supplemented by reference TRBV25-1 and TRBJ2-3, the full variable domain reads EADIYQTPRYLVIGTGKKITLECSQTMGHDKMYWYQQDPGMELHLIHYSYGVNSTEKGDLSSESTVSRIRTEHFPLTLESARPSHTSQYLCASSDPGSSGQVSDTQYFGPGTRLTVL.

V gene TRBV4-2 combines with J gene TRBJ2-7; D might be TRBD2 (5 bases). Germline assignment: CDR1 LGHNA and CDR2 YNFKEQ. The CDR3 length is 17 residues. Trimming took off 0 bases at V and 2 bases at J, with 17 bases between the two ends. The CDR3 bases are TGTGCCAGCAGCCAAGAGGTAGATGGACTTCCAGCCTACGAGCAGTACTTC. This gives the protein CASSQEVDGLPAYEQYF.

The chain joins TRBV27 to TRBJ2-1; 7 bases are a match to TRBD1. The V gene end was trimmed by 8 bases and the J gene end by 3 bases; junction bases not matched to a gene: 19. The V gene's germline CDR1 is MNHEY and CDR2 SMNVEV (reference sequence). The CDR3 runs to 18 residues. CDR3 sequence: CASRRAKFTGQNYNEQFF. CDR3 DNA sequence: TGTGCCAGCCGTCGGGCCAAATTTACGGGACAGAACTACAATGAGCAGTTCTTC.

The chain has TRBV21-1 and TRBJ1-2. TRBV21-1 is a documented pseudogene. The CDR3 is made up of 16 amino acids. CDR3 nucleotide sequence: TGTGCCAGCAGCAAAGTCGAGGGCGTTTTTAACTATGGCTACACCTTC. This codes for CASSKVEGVFNYGYTF.

The V and J genes are TRBV27 and TRBJ2-5; 8 positions agree with TRBD2. The J call may be mistaken, given a closer DNA end match to TRBJ2-7. Germline CDR1 MNHEY, CDR2 SMNVEV (reference sequence). CDR3 size: 16 residues. CDR3 sequence: CASSFSGRAPGDEQYF. DNA of the CDR3: TGTGCCAGCAGTTTTTCCGGGAGGGCCCCCGGAGACGAGCAGTACTTC.

The V and J genes are TRBV27 and TRBJ1-2; D is unresolved. Trimming pared 4 bases from V and 8 bases from J, leaving 20 bases between. Per germline, CDR1 MNHEY and CDR2 SMNVEV (reference sequence). The CDR3 contains 15 residues. CDR3 DNA: TGTGCCAGCAGTTCCCTATCCACCCCAGAGGGAGGCTACACCTTC. Encoded protein: CASSSLSTPEGGYTF.

V is TRBV6-1 and J is TRBJ2-1; 8 nucleotides agree with TRBD2. V lost 2 bases to trimming and J lost 11 bases; unmatched junction nucleotides: 5. Per the germline V gene, CDR1 is MNHNS and CDR2 is SASEGT. This CDR3 has 13 amino acids. The CDR3 DNA is TGTGCCAGCAGTGAAAGAAGCGGGGGTAAGCAGTTCTTC. The encoded protein is CASSERSGGKQFF.

The chain combines TRBV6-5 with TRBJ2-7, with 8 nucleotides matching TRBD1. The CDR3 has 14 residues. J gave up 6 bases and V 6 bases, and 10 bases lay outside the gene matches. Germline CDR1 reads MNHEY; CDR2 reads SVGAGI. The chain's CDR3 is CASSHRTGWREQYF. The CDR3 region has the DNA TGTGCCAGCAGCCATCGGACAGGGTGGCGCGAGCAGTACTTC.

The chain recombines TRBV11-2 with TRBJ2-7; 8 bases align to TRBD2. Trimming cost V 1 base and J 2 bases; bases outside gene matches: 4. CDR3 length: 15 residues. Germline-derived CDR1 and CDR2 are SGHAT and FQNNGV. CDR3 protein: CASSLVSGAAYEQYF. For the CDR3, the DNA is TGTGCCAGCAGCTTAGTTAGCGGGGCAGCCTACGAGCAGTACTTC.

V gene TRBV10-3 combines with J gene TRBJ1-3; TRBD1 matches at 8 bases. V was clipped by 0 bases and J by 4 bases; unmatched bases: 11. Germline CDR1 is ENHRY and CDR2 is SYGVKD. The CDR3 is made up of 18 amino acids. CDR3 sequence reads: CAISESGEDRVAGNTIYF. For the CDR3, the DNA is TGTGCCATCAGTGAGTCTGGAGAGGACAGGGTGGCGGGAAACACCATATATTTT.